A single sample gave rise to the 6 T cell receptor beta chains below, sequenced in a study of shared clonotypes between healthy human individuals. Positive CCR7 selection of CD45RO-negative cells yielded the naive CD8 cells, and terminally differentiated effector memory CD45RA+ cells were excluded. Sequencing used immunoSEQ multiplex PCR; TCRdb keeps in-frame clones, though not all of them. The sample includes around 2,000,000 clones, about 95% seen only once; the top ten take approximately 1.2%. Material: naive CD8+ T cells sorted from blood. These receptors were obtained from a man aged 18 to 29 in good health.

This chain joins TRBV5-6 and TRBJ2-1; no clear D. V dropped 4 bases and J dropped 7 bases, with 9 bases sitting between them. Looked up from germline, CDR1 is SGHDT and CDR2 is YYEEEE. CDR3 length: 12 residues. CDR3 DNA sequence: TGTGCCAGCAGCCTCCTGAATAATGAGCAGTTCTTC. Translating gives CASSLLNNEQFF. Together with reference TRBV5-6 and TRBJ2-1, the CDR3 gives the full variable domain: DAGVTQSPTHLIKTRGQQVTLRCSPKSGHDTVSWYQQALGQGPQFIFQYYEEEERQRGNFPDRFSGHQFPNYSSELNVNALLLGDSALYLCASSLLNNEQFFGPGTRLTVL.

The V call is TRBV2, the J call TRBJ2-3; D ambiguous. V was clipped by 7 bases and J by 6 bases, with 11 bases between them. The CDR3 contains 12 residues. The germline gives CDR1 SNHLY, CDR2 FYNNEI. This CDR3 is CASIGLGDTQYF. The CDR3 region has the DNA TGTGCCAGCATTGGGCTTGGGGATACGCAGTATTTT.

The table lists this clone with a count of one. This specimen includes other DNA sequences encoding the same CDR3. The chain uses TRBV27 and TRBJ2-7, with TRBD1 matching over 8 bases. V lost 2 bases, J lost 4 bases, and 4 bases stayed unmatched. The CDR3 has 14 amino acids. Germline CDR1 MNHEY, CDR2 SMNVEV (reference sequence). The CDR3 region has the DNA TGTGCCAGCAGTTTAACCGGGACAGGTTACGAGCAGTACTTC. Protein: CASSLTGTGYEQYF.

This chain links TRBV14 with TRBJ2-1, with D perhaps TRBD1 or TRBD2 (5 bases each). This CDR3 is 15 amino acids long. CDR1 SGHDN and CDR2 FVKESK come from the germline V gene. V was shortened by 2 bases and J by 7 bases, with 15 bases between the two germline ends. DNA of the CDR3: TGTGCCAGCAGCCAATGGGACGGGACGGGGAATGAGCAGTTCTTC. Encoded protein: CASSQWDGTGNEQFF.

The rearrangement joins TRBV6-1 to TRBJ2-7; TRBD1 might be the D (7 bases). The CDR3 has 15 amino acids. Germline values: CDR1 MNHNS, CDR2 SASEGT. Deletions cut 0 bases from V and 4 bases from J, with 13 bases between. This chain's CDR3 is CASSEAPGGTYEQYF. CDR3 in DNA: TGTGCCAGCAGTGAAGCTCCAGGGGGGACTTACGAGCAGTACTTC.

The chain carries TRBV6-1 and TRBJ1-4; weak D call: TRBD1 (6 bases). The CDR3 contains 14 residues. Trimming stripped 6 bases from V and 8 bases from J, with 16 bases between. CDR1 and CDR2 (germline): MNHNS, SASEGT. Written as DNA, the CDR3 is TGTGCCAGCAGCCAGGGGCCGTATGTAGAAAAACTGTTTTTT. Translation gives CASSQGPYVEKLFF.